This entry features one TCR beta chain sequence. The antigen is not known. The data derive from a study of spatial heterogeneity in lung cancer. About the research overall: A module score for T cells, taken from matched bulk RNA-seq, correlated strongly with TCR transcript counts in tumor regions.

Time point denoted: sample taken at primary tumor resection. Findings of the study overall: One measure, the expanded intratumoral alpha and beta TCR count, tracked tumor mutation counts. Regional and ubiquitous nonsynonymous mutations were tracked by counts of regional and ubiquitous expanded TCRs, respectively.

This CDR3 contains 14 residues. The J segment lost 9 bases and the V segment lost 5 bases, leaving 12 bases of the junction unmatched. Germline V gene sequence: CDR1 KGHSH, CDR2 LQKENI. TCR cDNA molecules each had a unique molecular identifier. A single record per CDR3 protein comes from TCRdb applying MiXCR to the 5' RACE reads. The sample lists over 6,500 distinct CDR3 sequences, more than 10% occurring once. V is TRBV18 and J is TRBJ1-1; TRBD1 matches at 7 bases. This clonotype was obtained from a male donor with early-stage non-small cell lung cancer. Sequencing was performed on lung tumor tissue, taken at surgery. The CDR3 nucleotides read TGTGCCAGCTCAACCCGGGACAGCCCGAGTAAAGCTTTCTTT. Protein: CASSTRDSPSKAFF.